This note documents a single T cell receptor (beta chain) sequence. Its antigen is still unknown. RNA transcripts provided the template for amplifying TCR beta CDR3 regions. First-round RT-PCR employed HTBI primers, with a second-round multiplex PCR after it. MiXCR, applied by TCRdb to the multiplex PCR reads, yields one record per CDR3 protein. The sample lists 650,000 to 900,000 distinct CDR3 sequences; roughly 40% were seen once. CDR1 is SEHNR, CDR2 FQNEAQ, per germline (reference sequence). The junction had 8 bases not matched to a gene; V was cut back by 5 bases and J by 13 bases. This CDR3 region has 12 residues. This record belongs to a study of Graves' ophthalmopathy and Graves' hyperthyroidism. Study-level background: Specimen type is peripheral blood, obtained at initial diagnosis before any treatment.

Notes on the study in general: Thyroid clonotypes that were expanded above 0.001 frequency mostly also appeared in blood.

Material: peripheral blood. This clonotype originated in an adult man with Graves' ophthalmopathy. The chain combines TRBV7-9 with TRBJ1-1; 9 bases agree with TRBD1. CDR3 in amino acids: CASSPGTGLVFF. The CDR3 bases are TGTGCCAGCAGCCCCGGGACAGGGCTCGTTTTCTTT.